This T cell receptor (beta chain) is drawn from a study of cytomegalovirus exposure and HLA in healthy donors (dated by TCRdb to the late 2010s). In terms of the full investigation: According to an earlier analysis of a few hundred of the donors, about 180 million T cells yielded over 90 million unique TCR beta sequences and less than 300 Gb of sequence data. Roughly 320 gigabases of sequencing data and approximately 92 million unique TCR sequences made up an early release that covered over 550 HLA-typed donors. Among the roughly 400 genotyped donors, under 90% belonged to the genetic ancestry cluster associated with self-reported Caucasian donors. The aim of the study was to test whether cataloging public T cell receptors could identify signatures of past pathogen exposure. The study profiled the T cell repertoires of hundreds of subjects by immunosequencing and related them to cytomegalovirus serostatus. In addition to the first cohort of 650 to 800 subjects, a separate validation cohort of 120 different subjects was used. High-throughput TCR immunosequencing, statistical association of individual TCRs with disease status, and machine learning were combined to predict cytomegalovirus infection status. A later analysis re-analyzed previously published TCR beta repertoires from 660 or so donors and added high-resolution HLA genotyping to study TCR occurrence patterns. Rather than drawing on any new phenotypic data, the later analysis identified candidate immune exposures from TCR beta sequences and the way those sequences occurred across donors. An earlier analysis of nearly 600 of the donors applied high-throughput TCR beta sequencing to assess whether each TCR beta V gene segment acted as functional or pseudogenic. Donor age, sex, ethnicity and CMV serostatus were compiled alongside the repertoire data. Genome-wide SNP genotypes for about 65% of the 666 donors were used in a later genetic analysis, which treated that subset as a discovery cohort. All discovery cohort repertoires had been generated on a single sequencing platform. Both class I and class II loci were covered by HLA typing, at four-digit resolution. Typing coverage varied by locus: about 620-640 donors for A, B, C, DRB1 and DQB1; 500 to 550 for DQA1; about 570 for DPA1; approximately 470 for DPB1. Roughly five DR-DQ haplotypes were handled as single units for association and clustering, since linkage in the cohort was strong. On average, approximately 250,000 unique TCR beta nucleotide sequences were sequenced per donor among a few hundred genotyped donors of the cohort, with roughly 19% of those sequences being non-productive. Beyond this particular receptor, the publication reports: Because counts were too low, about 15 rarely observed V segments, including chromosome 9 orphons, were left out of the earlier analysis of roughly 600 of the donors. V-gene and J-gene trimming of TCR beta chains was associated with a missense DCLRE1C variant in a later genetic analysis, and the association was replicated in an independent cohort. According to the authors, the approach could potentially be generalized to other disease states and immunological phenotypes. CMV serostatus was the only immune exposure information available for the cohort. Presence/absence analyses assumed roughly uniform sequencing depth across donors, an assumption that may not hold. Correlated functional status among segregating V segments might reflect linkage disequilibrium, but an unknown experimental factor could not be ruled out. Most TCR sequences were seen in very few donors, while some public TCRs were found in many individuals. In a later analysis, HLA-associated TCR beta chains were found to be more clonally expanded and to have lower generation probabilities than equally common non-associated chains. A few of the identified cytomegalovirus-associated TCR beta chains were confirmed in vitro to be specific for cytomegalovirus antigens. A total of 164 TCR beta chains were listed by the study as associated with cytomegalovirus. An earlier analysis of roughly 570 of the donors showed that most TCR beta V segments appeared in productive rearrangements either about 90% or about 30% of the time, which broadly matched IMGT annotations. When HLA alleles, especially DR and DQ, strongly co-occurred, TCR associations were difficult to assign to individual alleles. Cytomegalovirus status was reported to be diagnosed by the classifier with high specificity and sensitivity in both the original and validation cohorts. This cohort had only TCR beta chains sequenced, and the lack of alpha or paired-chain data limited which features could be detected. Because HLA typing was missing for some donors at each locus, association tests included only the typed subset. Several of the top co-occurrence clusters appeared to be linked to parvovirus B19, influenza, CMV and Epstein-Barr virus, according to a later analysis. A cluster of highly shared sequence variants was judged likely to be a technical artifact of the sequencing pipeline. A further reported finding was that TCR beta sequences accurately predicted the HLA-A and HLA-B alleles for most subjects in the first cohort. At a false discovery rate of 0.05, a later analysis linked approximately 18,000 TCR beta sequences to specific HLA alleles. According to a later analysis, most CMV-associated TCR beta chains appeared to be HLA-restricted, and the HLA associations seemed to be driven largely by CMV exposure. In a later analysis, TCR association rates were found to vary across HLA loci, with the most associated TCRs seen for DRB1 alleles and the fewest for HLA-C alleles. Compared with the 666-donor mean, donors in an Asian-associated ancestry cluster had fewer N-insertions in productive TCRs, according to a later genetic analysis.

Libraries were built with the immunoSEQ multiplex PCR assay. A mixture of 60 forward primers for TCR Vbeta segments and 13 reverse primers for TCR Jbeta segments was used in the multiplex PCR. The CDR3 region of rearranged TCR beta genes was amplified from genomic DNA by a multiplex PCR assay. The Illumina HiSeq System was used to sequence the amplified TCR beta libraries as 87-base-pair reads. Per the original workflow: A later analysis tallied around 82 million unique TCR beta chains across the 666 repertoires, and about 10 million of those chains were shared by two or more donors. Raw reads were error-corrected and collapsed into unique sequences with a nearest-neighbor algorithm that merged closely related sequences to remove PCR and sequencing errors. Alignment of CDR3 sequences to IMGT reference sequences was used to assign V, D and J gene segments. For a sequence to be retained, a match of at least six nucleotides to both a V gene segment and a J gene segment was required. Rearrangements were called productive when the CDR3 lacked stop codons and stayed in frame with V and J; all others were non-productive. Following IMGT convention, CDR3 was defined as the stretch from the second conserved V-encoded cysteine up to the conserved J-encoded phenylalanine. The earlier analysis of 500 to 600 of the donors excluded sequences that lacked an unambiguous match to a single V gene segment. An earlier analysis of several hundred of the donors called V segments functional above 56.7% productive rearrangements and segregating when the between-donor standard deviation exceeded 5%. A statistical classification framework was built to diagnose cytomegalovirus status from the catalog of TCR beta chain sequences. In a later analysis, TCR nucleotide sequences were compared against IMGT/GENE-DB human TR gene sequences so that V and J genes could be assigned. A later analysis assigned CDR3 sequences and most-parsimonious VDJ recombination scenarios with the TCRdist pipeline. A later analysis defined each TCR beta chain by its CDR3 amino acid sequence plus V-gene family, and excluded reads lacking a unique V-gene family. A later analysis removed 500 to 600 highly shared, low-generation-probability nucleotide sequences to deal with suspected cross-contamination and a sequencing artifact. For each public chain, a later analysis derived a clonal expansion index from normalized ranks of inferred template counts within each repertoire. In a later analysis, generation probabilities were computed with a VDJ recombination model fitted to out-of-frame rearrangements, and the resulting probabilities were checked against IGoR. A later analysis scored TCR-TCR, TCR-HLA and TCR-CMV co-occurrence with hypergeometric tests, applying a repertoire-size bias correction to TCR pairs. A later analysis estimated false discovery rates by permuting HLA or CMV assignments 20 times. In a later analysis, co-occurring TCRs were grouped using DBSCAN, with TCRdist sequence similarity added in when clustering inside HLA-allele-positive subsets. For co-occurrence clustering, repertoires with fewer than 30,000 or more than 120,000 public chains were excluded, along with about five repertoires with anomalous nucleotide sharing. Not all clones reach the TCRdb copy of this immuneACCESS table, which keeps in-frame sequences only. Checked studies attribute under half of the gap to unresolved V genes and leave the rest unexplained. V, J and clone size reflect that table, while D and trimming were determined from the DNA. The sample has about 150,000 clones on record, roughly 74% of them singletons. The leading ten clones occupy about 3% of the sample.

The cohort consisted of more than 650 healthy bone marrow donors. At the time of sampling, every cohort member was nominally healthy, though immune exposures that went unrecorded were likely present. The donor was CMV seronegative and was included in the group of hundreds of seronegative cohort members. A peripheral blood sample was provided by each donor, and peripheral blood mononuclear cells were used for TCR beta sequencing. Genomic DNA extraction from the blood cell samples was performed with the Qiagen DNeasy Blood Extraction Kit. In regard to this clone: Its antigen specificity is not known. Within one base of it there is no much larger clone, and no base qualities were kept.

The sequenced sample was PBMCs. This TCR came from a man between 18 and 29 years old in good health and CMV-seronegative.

Here the CDR3 is given as CAIRGQDNQPQHF. The sequenced DNA is TGTGCCATCCGAGGACAGGACAATCAGCCCCAGCATTTT. The chain employs TRBV10-3 and TRBJ1-5; the junction holds 7 bases that match TRBD1. Germline trimming: 8 bases from V, 3 bases from J; junction bases outside gene matches: 4. Counted from cysteine to phenylalanine, this CDR3 has 13 amino acids. Only the CDR3 portion is preserved as DNA: 39 bases, with reading frame beginning at the first base. Reading the germline V gene gives CDR1 ENHRY and CDR2 SYGVKD.